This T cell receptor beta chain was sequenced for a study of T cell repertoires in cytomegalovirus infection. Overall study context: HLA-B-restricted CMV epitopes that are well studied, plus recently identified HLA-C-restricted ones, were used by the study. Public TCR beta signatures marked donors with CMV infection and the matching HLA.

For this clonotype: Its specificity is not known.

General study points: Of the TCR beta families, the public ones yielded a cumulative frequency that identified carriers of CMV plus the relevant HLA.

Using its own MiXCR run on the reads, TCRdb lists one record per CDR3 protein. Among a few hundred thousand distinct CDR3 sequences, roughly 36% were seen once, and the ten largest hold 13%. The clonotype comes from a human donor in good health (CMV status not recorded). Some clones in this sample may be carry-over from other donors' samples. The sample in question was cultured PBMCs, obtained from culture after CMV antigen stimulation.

The CDR3 loop is CASSSRTSGSYEQYV. The CDR3 DNA reads as TGTGCCAGCAGCTCCCGGACTAGCGGATCCTACGAGCAGTACGTC. The chain couples TRBV11-2 to TRBJ2-7; 10 nucleotides line up with TRBD2. The V gene end was trimmed by 4 bases and the J gene end by 1 base; junction bases not matched to a gene: 4. Germline V gene data show CDR1 as SGHAT and CDR2 as FQNNGV. The CDR3 consists of 15 residues.